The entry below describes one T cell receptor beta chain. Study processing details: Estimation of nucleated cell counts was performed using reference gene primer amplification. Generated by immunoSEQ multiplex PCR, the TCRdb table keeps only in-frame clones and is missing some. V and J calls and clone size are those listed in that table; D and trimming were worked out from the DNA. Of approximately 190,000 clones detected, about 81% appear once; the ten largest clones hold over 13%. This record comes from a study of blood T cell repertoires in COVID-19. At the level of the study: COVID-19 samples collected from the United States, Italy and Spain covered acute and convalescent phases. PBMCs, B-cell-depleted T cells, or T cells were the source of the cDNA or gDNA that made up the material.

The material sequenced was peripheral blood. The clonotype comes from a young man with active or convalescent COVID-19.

The CDR3, as DNA: TGTGCCACCAGTGATTCGTGGGACAGGAGAGTTCGGGGCTACACCTTC. This translates into CATSDSWDRRVRGYTF. The chain uses TRBV24-1 and TRBJ1-2, with TRBD1 matching 8 bases. V dropped 2 bases and J dropped 8; count of bases not matched to a gene: 12. CDR1 and CDR2 (germline): KGHDR, SFDVKD. The CDR3 has 16 residues.